This TCR beta chain was identified in a study of shared clonotypes between healthy human individuals. Study-level results: Some clonotypes were shared by all four sorted-subset donors, while others were not shared. The non-shared ones had lower generation probabilities than the shared ones. A generally larger estimated richness was seen in naive subsets than in memory subsets.

Trimming removed 1 base at V and 1 base at J, with 10 bases between. In germline, CDR1 is SGHTS, CDR2 YDEGEE. This CDR3 is 15 amino acids long. The sorted-subset replicate PCRs were given roughly 200 ng DNA, which is 30,000 to 35,000 T cell genomes. Only in-frame clones appear in the TCRdb table, and some are missing; sequencing was by immunoSEQ multiplex PCR. The profile shows over a million clones, around 97% of them singletons. Turning to this clone: Its antigen is unidentified.

The sample comprised naive CD4+ T cells sorted from blood. As for subset: CD45RA+ positively selected. The source of this sequence is a man aged 25-45 years in good health. The chain combines TRBV5-8 with TRBJ2-3; D gene uncertain. The CDR3 DNA sequence: TGTGCCAGCAGCTTGATAGGGTCCCGCACAGATACGCAGTATTTT. As protein: CASSLIGSRTDTQYF.